The 9 T cell receptor beta chains reported below all come from one sample, sequenced in a study of T cell repertoires in cytomegalovirus infection. For these TCRs, the target antigens are not known. TCRdb called the reads again in MiXCR, with one record for every CDR3 protein. The sample lists some 940,000 distinct CDR3 sequences, about a third occurring once. Source: cultured CD8+ T cells from PBMCs, taken from culture after CMV antigen stimulation. These receptors all come from a human donor in good health (CMV status not recorded). Some clones in this sample may be carry-over from other donors' samples.

This rearrangement joins TRBV9 to TRBJ2-5, with D perhaps TRBD1 (7 bases). V dropped 3 bases and J dropped 6 bases, with 15 bases sitting between them. Germline CDR1 and CDR2: SGDLS and YYNGEE. CDR3 length: 14 residues. This CDR3 is CASSGPQGGKTQYF. CDR3 sequence (DNA): TGTGCCAGCAGCGGTCCGCAGGGGGGCAAGACCCAGTACTTC.

The gene calls are TRBV5-1 and TRBJ1-5; D might be TRBD1 (5 bases). The germline V gene encodes CDR1 SGHRS and CDR2 YFSETQ. This CDR3 has 15 amino acids. Trimming pared 4 bases from V and 3 bases from J, leaving 14 bases between. The CDR3 sequence is CASSNGTGINQPQHF. The CDR3 nucleotides are TGCGCCAGCAGCAATGGGACGGGGATCAATCAGCCCCAGCATTTT.

This clonotype turned up a few times. V usage is TRBV5-4 and J usage is TRBJ2-7; D may be TRBD1 (6 bases). Germline V gene lookup returns CDR1 SGHNT and CDR2 YYREEE (reference sequence). The CDR3 covers 13 residues. Trimming pared 0 bases from V and 6 bases from J, leaving 10 bases between. The DNA for the CDR3 is TGTGCCAGCAGCTTGGTTGGGGGCCCCGAGCAGTACTTC. It encodes CASSLVGGPEQYF.

In its sample, this clonotype was seen a few times. The chain recombines TRBV6-6 with TRBJ1-5; D is perhaps TRBD1 (6 bases). This CDR3 is built from 19 residues. The ends were cut back, 2 bases at V and 0 bases at J, with 20 bases in the middle. Per germline, CDR1 MNHNY and CDR2 SVGAGI (reference sequence). The CDR3 bases are TGTGCCAGCAGTTACATCCGGGACATTTTGGATTATAGCAATCAGCCCCAGCATTTT. Amino acid sequence: CASSYIRDILDYSNQPQHF.

This chain links TRBV12-3 or TRBV12-4 with TRBJ2-2; 8 nucleotides agree with TRBD2. CDR3 length: 13 residues. J gave up 6 bases and V 6 bases, and 3 bases lay outside the gene matches. The CDR3 bases are TGTGCCAGCAGGGGACTAGGCCCCGGGGAGCTGTTTTTT. Its translation: CASRGLGPGELFF.

This clonotype turned up a few times. This chain connects TRBV2 to TRBJ1-1; D unclear. The length of the CDR3 is 13 residues. CDR1 is SNHLY, CDR2 FYNNEI, per germline. V lost 7 bases and J 6 bases, leaving 15 bases between the germline ends. The CDR3 spells CASNSVPAPEAFF. The CDR3 DNA reads as TGTGCCAGCAACTCAGTCCCCGCTCCTGAAGCTTTCTTT. Full variable domain (rest looked up from reference TRBV2 and TRBJ1-1): EPEVTQTPSHQVTQMGQEVILRCVPISNHLYFYWYRQILGQKVEFLVSFYNNEISEKSEIFDDQFSVERPDGSNFTLKIRSTKLEDSAMYFCASNSVPAPEAFFGQGTRLTVV.

The V gene is TRBV18, the J gene TRBJ2-1, with D possibly matching TRBD1 (5 bases). V lost 2 bases and J lost 6, with 14 bases in between. The CDR3 is 15 residues long. CDR1 and CDR2 from the germline V gene are KGHSH and LQKENI. CDR3 protein: CASSPSGKESNEQFF. The CDR3 DNA sequence: TGTGCCAGCTCACCATCAGGGAAGGAGAGCAATGAGCAGTTCTTC.

There are many counts of this clonotype. The chain is built from TRBV7-2 and TRBJ1-2, with D possibly being TRBD1 (5 bases). V lost 5 bases, J lost 2 bases, and 15 bases lay in between. Germline-derived CDR1 and CDR2 are SGHTA and FQGNSA. The CDR3 has 15 residues. CDR3 DNA sequence: TGTGCCAGCAGCCCATGGGGGACGGAGAACTATGGCTACACCTTC. It specifies CASSPWGTENYGYTF.

This rearrangement joins TRBV5-5 to TRBJ1-1; D call uncertain. V was clipped by 4 bases and J by 1 base, with 14 bases between them. The length of the CDR3 is 15 residues. The germline CDR1 and CDR2 sequences are SGHKS and YYEKEE (reference sequence). The DNA of the CDR3 is TGTGCCAGCAGCGGTCATGAAACGGGGAACACTGAAGCTTTCTTT. Its translation: CASSGHETGNTEAFF.